This paragraph covers one T cell receptor beta chain sequence. What it binds is not known. These data come from a study of chemoradiotherapy in HPV16-positive cancers. The wider study: A couple of HPV16-positive patients' cells yielded candidate HPV-specific clones and common motifs. Findings of the study overall: Candidate HPV-specific clones and E7-related TCR motifs grew in tumor during treatment.

Clones were read by immunoSEQ multiplex PCR, and TCRdb kept only the in-frame ones, dropping some. Of about 8,900 clones in the sample, approximately 91% were seen once. The CDR3 covers 11 residues. Per germline, CDR1 SEHNR and CDR2 FQNEAQ (reference sequence). Trimming stripped 2 bases from V and 2 bases from J, with 0 bases between. The rearrangement joins TRBV7-9 to TRBJ1-1, with D uncertain. Sequenced here: blood, sampled from a patient who underwent chemoradiotherapy. The source is a human donor with HPV-associated anogenital cancer. The CDR3 DNA sequence: TGTGCCAGCAGCTTAAACACTGAAGCTTTCTTT. Translated, it gives CASSLNTEAFF.